Included here is one T cell receptor beta chain sequence, with context. Its specificity is not known. V was clipped by 3 bases and J by 5 bases, with 13 bases between them. The CDR3 consists of 13 residues. In germline, CDR1 is DFQATT, CDR2 SNEGSKA (reference sequence). Sequencing of TCR beta drew on CD8+ and CD4+ T cells from blood. TEMRA cells were FACS-enriched and CD8+ and CD4+ T cells negatively isolated. The RNA input was about 0.5 to 1 ug, and it was reverse transcribed with random hexamers. TCRdb re-called the immunoSEQ multiplex PCR reads through MiXCR, storing one row per CDR3 protein. The sample lists about 120,000 distinct CDR3 sequences, less than 95% occurring once. The data were obtained in a study of CD8 T cells in Susac syndrome. Notes on the study in general: It was acknowledged in the study that the number of individuals who were included in its TCR sequencing and HLA analysis was relatively small.

This receptor was taken from a human donor in good health. V usage is TRBV20-1 and J usage is TRBJ1-1; D gene unclear. The sample comprised CD4+ T cells from PBMCs. The CDR3, as DNA: TGCAGTGCTAGGAGGGTAGGGCAAACTGAAGCTTTCTTT. Residues: CSARRVGQTEAFF.